Listed here are 7 T cell receptor beta chains from one sample, sequenced in a study of T cells in Graves' hyperthyroidism and ophthalmopathy. RNA transcripts gave rise to amplified TCR beta CDR3 regions. HTBI primers were used for first-round RT-PCR of the TCR CDR3. TCRdb processed the multiplex PCR reads anew with MiXCR; each CDR3 protein has one entry. Altogether under 350,000 distinct CDR3 sequences are present, roughly 13% being singletons, with the ten largest covering 7.9%. The source material was blood. These receptors all come from a woman between 40 and 50 years old with Graves' hyperthyroidism.

This clonotype was seen more than once but under ten times. The V call is TRBV18, the J call TRBJ2-4; unclear D gene. This CDR3 contains 14 residues. Germline V gene lookup returns CDR1 KGHSH and CDR2 LQKENI. Trimming pared 2 bases from V and 0 bases from J, leaving 5 bases between. CDR3 coding DNA: TGTGCCAGCTCACCAGTTCCAGCCAAAAACATTCAGTACTTC. It codes for CASSPVPAKNIQYF. Together with reference TRBV18 and TRBJ2-4, the CDR3 gives the full variable domain: NAGVMQNPRHLVRRRGQEARLRCSPMKGHSHVYWYRQLPEEGLKFMVYLQKENIIDESGMPKERFSAEFPKEGPSILRIQQVVRGDSAAYFCASSPVPAKNIQYFGAGTRLSVL.

This clonotype was observed at least ten times. The chain uses TRBV14 and TRBJ1-5, with a possible D match to TRBD1 (5 bases). V lost 3 bases and J lost 4, with 10 bases in between. The CDR3 totals 14 residues. CDR1 is SGHDN and CDR2 is FVKESK in the germline V gene. The CDR3, as DNA: TGTGCCAGCAGCCATTCTGGGGGAAATCAGCCCCAGCATTTT. The encoded protein is CASSHSGGNQPQHF.

This clonotype came up many times. This rearrangement joins TRBV7-2 to TRBJ2-3; 11 nucleotides match TRBD1. Trimming at V came to 4 bases and at J to 0 bases, leaving 3 bases not matched to a gene. Germline loops: CDR1 SGHTA, CDR2 FQGNSA. The CDR3 length is 16 residues. CDR3 loop: CASSWTGGASTDTQYF. The CDR3 DNA sequence: TGTGCCAGCAGCTGGACAGGGGGCGCGAGCACAGATACGCAGTATTTT.

Concerning this clonotype itself: Being one base from a much bigger clone, this may be a read error. The chain is built from TRBV7-9 and TRBJ2-7; D is perhaps TRBD1 (5 bases). Trimming pared 5 bases from V and 3 bases from J, leaving 20 bases between. The CDR3 consists of 16 residues. Germline CDR1 SEHNR, CDR2 FQNEAQ (reference sequence). CDR3 sequence (DNA): TGTGCCAGCAGCGCTCTCGGCGGACACCGCCGCTACGAGCAGTACTTC. Residues: CASSALGGHRRYEQYF. Together with reference TRBV7-9 and TRBJ2-7, the CDR3 gives the full variable domain: DTGVSQNPRHKITKRGQNVTFRCDPISEHNRLYWYRQTLGQGPEFLTYFQNEAQLEKSRLLSDRFSAERPKGSFSTLEIQRTEQGDSAMYLCASSALGGHRRYEQYFGPGTRLTVT.

Ten or more counts support this clonotype. The chain uses TRBV30 and TRBJ2-3, with unresolved D. Per the germline V gene, CDR1 is GTSNPN and CDR2 is SVGIG (reference sequence). Trimming removed 3 bases from V and 4 bases from J, with 8 bases in between. CDR3 size: 12 residues. CDR3 nucleotide sequence: TGTGCCTGGAGCGACACCTCAGATACGCAGTATTTT. Translated, it gives CAWSDTSDTQYF.

This clonotype was picked up a small number of times. The rearrangement links TRBV10-3 to TRBJ2-2; TRBD1 aligns across 9 bases. Looked up from germline, CDR1 is ENHRY and CDR2 is SYGVKD. The ends lost 10 bases at V and 3 bases at J; junction bases unmatched: 12. The CDR3 extends over 16 amino acids. CDR3 nucleotide sequence: TGTGCCACCTATACCGGGACAGGGTCTCACACCGGGGAGCTGTTTTTT. Translation gives CATYTGTGSHTGELFF.

A single count supports this clonotype. The chain combines TRBV20-1 with TRBJ2-7; 7 bases line up with TRBD2. CDR1 and CDR2 from the germline V gene are DFQATT and SNEGSKA (reference sequence). J gave up 2 bases and V 5 bases, and 9 bases lay outside the gene matches. This CDR3 has 14 residues. The chain's CDR3 is CSARWGGGTYEQYF. The CDR3 region has the DNA TGCAGTGCTCGTTGGGGGGGGGGAACCTACGAGCAGTACTTC.